This paragraph reports one T cell receptor beta chain. Its antigen remains unknown. When sampled, the donors appeared nominally healthy, though they likely had unrecorded immune exposures. V lost 1 base to trimming and J lost 10 bases, with 13 bases between them. The CDR3 covers 13 residues. CDR1 is SGHAT and CDR2 is FQNNGV in the germline V gene. The record originates from a study of cytomegalovirus exposure and HLA in healthy donors. Study results and limitations: Most TCR sequences were seen very rarely across donors, but some public TCRs occurred in many. Versus the approximately 720-donor mean, an Asian-associated ancestry cluster reportedly showed fewer N-insertions in a later analysis. For TCR beta chains, V- and J-gene trimming was later linked to a missense DCLRE1C variant.

PCR amplification relied on 60 Vbeta primers (plus 13 Jbeta primers). The repertoire was sequenced with immunoSEQ multiplex PCR; TCRdb's copy has only in-frame clones and lacks some. The sample carries about 180,000 clones, around 75% recorded once. This rearrangement joins TRBV11-2 to TRBJ1-1, with D possibly matching TRBD1 (5 bases). Sequenced sample: PBMCs. This receptor was identified in a male donor in good health and CMV-seronegative. CDR3 sequence reads: CASSLARRTTAFF. The CDR3 coding sequence is TGTGCCAGCAGCTTAGCACGTCGGACAACAGCTTTCTTT.